This T cell receptor beta chain was sequenced in a study of cytomegalovirus exposure and HLA in healthy donors. Study results and limitations: Previously analyzed data showed that most TCR beta V segments were productive at a frequency of about 87% or about 30%.

Germline V gene lookup returns CDR1 SGDLS and CDR2 YYNGEE. V was clipped by 4 bases and J by 6 bases; unmatched bases: 12. This CDR3 region has 16 residues. A note on this clone: Its antigen is still unknown.

Primers: 60 Vbeta forward and 13 Jbeta reverse. Sequenced by immunoSEQ multiplex PCR; TCRdb stores in-frame clones only, minus some. The sample has 250,000 or so clones; about 80% are singletons. This clonotype was sampled from an older woman in good health and CMV-seropositive. This sequence joins TRBV9 and TRBJ2-1; 8 nucleotides match TRBD2. What was sequenced was PBMCs. The CDR3 spells CASSSPGTSLVNEQFF. The CDR3 bases are TGTGCCAGCAGCTCTCCCGGGACTAGTTTGGTCAATGAGCAGTTCTTC.